Listed below are T cell receptor beta chains from one sample, sequenced in a study of blood T cells in healthy people across ages. TCRdb re-called the 5' RACE reads through MiXCR, storing one row per CDR3 protein. The sample consists of fewer than 800,000 distinct CDR3 sequences, 20% to 25% of them appearing once. This sample was shared with a second study, whose subject was T cells of mothers and their children.

Sequencing was carried out using blood. These receptor sequences come from a boy under 18 in good health. Each CDR3 is given with its conserved first and last residue. A D gene is named only where the DNA matches it firmly. Clone size is not always given. Where it is, it says once, few, many or a class for expanded clones.

d_call j_call v_call clone_size cdr3_aa cdr3_nt
TRBD2 TRBJ2-2 TRBV6-5 few CASSYSLAGDTGELFF TGTGCCAGCAGTTACTCACTAGCGGGAGACACCGGGGAGCTGTTTTTT
TRBD1 TRBJ2-5 TRBV18 NA CASSTTGQGNEEQYF TGTGCTAGCTCAACCACGGGACAGGGTAATGAAGAGCAGTACTTC
NA TRBJ2-5 TRBV12-3/TRBV12-4 few CASSYAPLGQETQYF TGTGCCAGCAGTTACGCCCCCTTGGGCCAAGAGACCCAGTACTTC
TRBD1 TRBJ2-7 TRBV5-1 few CASSLDGQGDEQYF TGCGCCAGCAGCTTGGACGGACAGGGTGACGAGCAGTACTTC
TRBD2 TRBJ2-7 TRBV18 NA CASSPREGQILVQYF TGTGCCAGCTCACCGCGGGAGGGCCAGATTTTGGTGCAGTACTTC
NA TRBJ1-4 TRBV12-3/TRBV12-4 many CASSLRQATNEKLFF TGTGCCAGCAGTTTACGGCAAGCAACTAATGAAAAACTGTTTTTT
TRBD1 TRBJ2-5 TRBV7-6 NA CASSLDSGRGILGEQYF TGTGCCAGCAGCTTAGATTCGGGCAGGGGGATTCTAGGAGAGCAGTACTTC
TRBD2 TRBJ2-7 TRBV7-2 NA CASSLSGLAANYEQYF TGTGCCAGCAGCTTATCGGGACTAGCGGCTAACTACGAGCAGTACTTC
NA TRBJ2-7 TRBV27 few CASSFNPANYEQYF TGTGCCAGCAGTTTTAACCCTGCGAACTACGAGCAGTACTTC
NA TRBJ2-1 TRBV7-8 once CASSLVKEGKGFF TGTGCCAGCAGCTTAGTAAAGGAGGGGAAGGGGTTCTTC
NA TRBJ2-3 TRBV27 few CASKEGGSTDTQYF TGTGCCAGCAAGGAGGGGGGTAGCACAGATACGCAGTATTTT
NA TRBJ2-7 TRBV7-9 few CASSSPGTASESEQYF TGTGCCAGCAGCAGCCCCGGGACCGCTTCGGAGAGCGAGCAGTACTTC
NA TRBJ2-4 TRBV3-1 NA CASSQGEALPKNIQYF TGTGCCAGCAGCCAAGGTGAAGCACTCCCCAAAAACATTCAGTACTTC
NA TRBJ2-5 TRBV7-9 NA CASSLGRHRDQETQYF TGTGCCAGCAGCTTAGGAAGGCACAGGGACCAAGAGACCCAGTACTTC
NA TRBJ2-3 TRBV5-5 NA CASSYVPPDTQYF TGTGCCAGCAGCTACGTCCCTCCGGATACGCAGTATTTT
NA TRBJ1-1 TRBV13 few CASSLMGGVKRTEAFF TGTGCCAGCAGCTTAATGGGGGGCGTTAAGAGGACTGAAGCTTTCTTT
TRBD1 TRBJ1-2 TRBV20-1 NA CSASLLLTGGHYGYTF TGCAGTGCTAGCTTGCTCCTGACAGGGGGACACTATGGCTACACCTTC
NA TRBJ1-2 TRBV7-2 NA CASSPRGRGYGYTF TGTGCCAGCAGCCCTCGGGGACGGGGCTATGGCTACACCTTC
TRBD2 TRBJ2-5 TRBV7-2 NA CASSLRLAEPSRETQYF TGTGCCAGCAGCTTAAGACTAGCGGAACCCTCAAGGGAGACCCAGTACTTC
NA TRBJ2-2 TRBV9 NA CASSVVEGNTGELFF TGTGCCAGCAGCGTAGTGGAGGGGAACACCGGGGAGCTGTTTTTT
NA TRBJ2-2 TRBV28 many CASSSNTGELFF TGTGCCAGCAGCTCCAACACCGGGGAGCTGTTTTTT
NA TRBJ2-3 TRBV12-3/TRBV12-4 few CASSRTHTDTQYF TGTGCCAGCAGCCGGACACACACAGATACGCAGTATTTT
NA TRBJ1-4 TRBV29-1 NA CSVEGPLF TGCAGCGTTGAAGGGCCCCTTTTT
NA TRBJ1-1 TRBV29-1 NA CSVRLVISGTPVKAFF TGCAGCGTTCGGCTCGTAATATCAGGGACCCCCGTTAAAGCTTTCTTT
NA TRBJ2-7 TRBV4-3 NA CASSQGLRGEQYF TGCGCCAGCAGCCAAGGACTACGTGGAGAGCAGTACTTC
NA TRBJ2-3 TRBV2 NA CAGSNTDTQYF TGTGCCGGCAGTAACACAGATACGCAGTATTTT
NA TRBJ1-2 TRBV20-1 NA CSARRDSSNYGYTF TGCAGTGCTAGAAGGGACTCGAGTAACTATGGCTACACCTTC
TRBD1 TRBJ2-5 TRBV6-2/TRBV6-3 NA CASSYSGGRETQYF TGTGCCAGCAGTTACTCAGGGGGCAGGGAGACCCAGTACTTC